Below, 20 T cell receptor beta chains from the same sample are listed, as sequenced in a study of OX40 agonist ivuxolimab in advanced cancers. Clones were read by immunoSEQ multiplex PCR, and TCRdb kept only the in-frame ones, dropping some. The sample holds about 38,000 clones, 70% to 85% seen once. The sample here was CD4+ or CD8+ T cells sorted from blood, taken in a trial of the OX40 agonist ivuxolimab. These TCRs come from an adult with an advanced solid tumor such as melanoma, head and neck, liver or kidney cancer.

This chain uses TRBV5-4 with TRBJ2-5; TRBD2 aligns across 15 bases. Germline loops: CDR1 SGHNT, CDR2 YYREEE (reference sequence). J lost 5 bases, V lost 3 bases, and 2 bases had no gene match. The CDR3 spans 15 residues. This CDR3 is CASSSGTSGRETQYF. Here the CDR3 DNA reads TGTGCCAGCAGCTCCGGGACTAGCGGGAGGGAGACCCAGTACTTC.

V gene TRBV4-1 combines with J gene TRBJ1-4, with D uncertain. The CDR3 covers 17 residues. Germline assignment: CDR1 MGHRA and CDR2 YSYEKL. Trimming pared 0 bases from V and 0 bases from J, leaving 11 bases between. CDR3 coding DNA: TGCGCCAGCAGCCAAGATTTATGGCTGACAACTAATGAAAAACTGTTTTTT. Its protein product is CASSQDLWLTTNEKLFF.

This clone came up a few times. The rearrangement joins TRBV6-5 to TRBJ2-2; D is tentatively TRBD1 or TRBD2 (5 bases each). The germline CDR1 and CDR2 sequences are MNHEY and SVGAGI. The CDR3 is made up of 15 amino acids. Between the trimmed V and J ends, which lost 5 bases and 2 bases, there was a span of 12 bases. The CDR3 sequence is CASSAGTYNTGELFF. CDR3 coding DNA: TGTGCCAGCAGTGCCGGGACCTATAACACCGGGGAGCTGTTTTTT.

The gene calls are TRBV11-2 and TRBJ2-5; D is undetermined. The end of the DNA aligns better with TRBJ2-7, so the J call may be wrong. Germline-derived CDR1 and CDR2 are SGHAT and FQNNGV. The CDR3 spans 13 residues. CDR3 coding DNA: TGTGCCAGCAGCTTAGAGGGCCCGAGCGAGCAGTACTTC. Amino acids: CASSLEGPSEQYF.

The gene calls are TRBV6-5 and TRBJ2-3; no definite D call. The CDR3 spans 13 residues. Germline assignment: CDR1 MNHEY and CDR2 SVGAGI. V lost 7 bases, J lost 0 bases, and 8 bases lay in between. For the CDR3, the DNA is TGTGCCAGCACCCTGACAAGCACAGATACGCAGTATTTT. Protein product: CASTLTSTDTQYF.

V and J are TRBV6-6 and TRBJ1-1; D is uncertain. This CDR3 has 12 residues. Trimming left V 6 bases short and J 8 bases short, with 13 bases between. Germline V lookup: CDR1 MNHNY, CDR2 SVGAGI (reference sequence). CDR3 bases: TGTGCCAGCAGGCCACAATACGGAGAAGCTTTCTTT. Amino acids: CASRPQYGEAFF.

The V call is TRBV7-9, the J call TRBJ2-7; no clear D. CDR1 is SEHNR, CDR2 FQNEAQ, per germline (reference sequence). V lost 5 bases and J 0 bases, leaving 14 bases between the germline ends. The CDR3 has 15 amino acids. CDR3 DNA: TGTGCCAGCAGCCCCGTAGGCAGGAGCTCCTACGAGCAGTACTTC. Translating it yields CASSPVGRSSYEQYF.

This clone was detected only a few times. The J gene is TRBJ1-2, the V gene TRBV5-6; weak D call: TRBD1 (6 bases). The V end was cut by 0 bases, the J end by 7 bases, with 10 bases between. Looked up from germline, CDR1 is SGHDT and CDR2 is YYEEEE. This CDR3 is 13 amino acids long. This CDR3 is CASSLDRVLGYTF. As DNA, the CDR3 is TGTGCCAGCAGCTTGGACAGGGTTCTTGGCTACACCTTC.

In its sample, this clone was seen once. The chain carries TRBV7-2 and TRBJ1-3, with D maybe TRBD1 (6 bases). Germline values: CDR1 SGHTA, CDR2 FQGNSA. V was clipped by 3 bases and J by 3 bases, with 15 bases between them. The CDR3 totals 16 residues. The CDR3 DNA is TGTGCCAGCAGCTTCGGGGGCGCTTTGCGTGGAAACACCATATATTTT. It codes for CASSFGGALRGNTIYF.

This CDR3 is CASSIPGPNTEAFF. In DNA, the CDR3 is TGCGCCAGCAGCATACCGGGGCCTAACACTGAAGCTTTCTTT. V gene TRBV5-1 combines with J gene TRBJ1-1; a weak D match, TRBD1 (5 bases). The germline V gene encodes CDR1 SGHRS and CDR2 YFSETQ. V gave up 4 bases and J gave up 2 bases, with 12 bases separating them. The CDR3 consists of 14 residues.

This clone is large in the sample. The sample holds other DNA sequences that translate to the same CDR3. V gene TRBV7-3 combines with J gene TRBJ1-2, with a tentative D call TRBD1 (5 bases). The CDR3 consists of 13 residues. Trimming removed 2 bases from V and 3 bases from J, with 7 bases in between. Germline CDR1 SGHTA, CDR2 FQGTGA. CDR3 sequence: CASSLGGDYGYTF. The CDR3 region has the DNA TGTGCCAGCAGCTTAGGGGGGGACTATGGCTACACCTTC.

The chain uses TRBV7-4 and TRBJ1-6; D not resolved. Germline CDR1 and CDR2: SGHVT and SQSDAQ. Trimming removed 2 bases from V and 5 bases from J, with 13 bases in between. The CDR3 spans 16 residues. The CDR3 DNA sequence: TGTGCCAGCAGCTTACCATGGCAGTCCGATAATTCACCCCTCCACTTT. Protein sequence: CASSLPWQSDNSPLHF.

The V gene is TRBV18, the J gene TRBJ2-5; TRBD2 might be the D (5 bases). Germline assignment: CDR1 KGHSH and CDR2 LQKENI. CDR3 length: 13 amino acids. The V and J ends lost 3 bases and 5 bases respectively, with 10 bases between them. CDR3 residues: CASSPSGSETQYF. The DNA of the CDR3 is TGTGCCAGCTCACCGAGTGGGAGTGAGACCCAGTACTTC.

The chain couples TRBV19 to TRBJ2-7, with D tentatively TRBD2 (5 bases). This CDR3 comprises 15 residues. The germline CDR1 and CDR2 sequences are LNHDA and SQIVND (reference sequence). V gave up 3 bases and J gave up 2 bases, with 14 bases separating them. The CDR3 is CASSISGSPAYEQYF. Here the CDR3 DNA reads TGTGCCAGTAGTATTTCGGGGAGTCCTGCCTACGAGCAGTACTTC.

The CDR3 coding sequence is TGTGCCAGCAGTTTATCGGGGGGAGGCTCCTACAATGAGCAGTTCTTC. Its translation: CASSLSGGGSYNEQFF. This chain connects TRBV28 to TRBJ2-1; 7 bases align to TRBD2. Looked up from germline, CDR1 is MDHEN and CDR2 is SYDVKM. J was trimmed by 0 bases and V by 1 base; bases with no gene match: 3. The CDR3 is made up of 16 amino acids. Using reference TRBV28 and TRBJ2-1 for the parts outside the CDR3, the full variable domain is DVKVTQSSRYLVKRTGEKVFLECVQDMDHENMFWYRQDPGLGLRLIYFSYDVKMKEKGDIPEGYSVSREKKERFSLILESASTNQTSMYLCASSLSGGGSYNEQFFGPGTRLTVL.

This chain links TRBV9 with TRBJ2-7, with D maybe TRBD1 (6 bases). Germline CDR1 is SGDLS and CDR2 is YYNGEE. Trimming left V 0 bases short and J 3 bases short, with 10 bases between. The CDR3 has 14 amino acids. The CDR3 sequence: CASSVGTENYEQYF. In DNA, the CDR3 is TGTGCCAGCAGCGTAGGGACAGAAAACTACGAGCAGTACTTC.

The chain recombines TRBV2 with TRBJ1-1; possibly TRBD1 for D (6 bases). Germline V gene data show CDR1 as SNHLY and CDR2 as FYNNEI. This CDR3 region has 17 residues. V was pared by 6 bases and J by 0 bases, with 20 bases between. CDR3 DNA sequence: TGTGCCAGCAGAAGGGTCAGGGGAGCAGCCTTGAACACTGAAGCTTTCTTT. This gives the protein CASRRVRGAALNTEAFF.

The V gene is TRBV5-4, the J gene TRBJ2-5; 7 nucleotides line up with TRBD1. This CDR3 is built from 13 residues. J was trimmed by 3 bases and V by 6 bases; bases with no gene match: 5. Germline values: CDR1 SGHNT, CDR2 YYREEE (reference sequence). CDR3 coding DNA: TGTGCCAGCAATATAGGGGGCGAAGAGACCCAGTACTTC. This codes for CASNIGGEETQYF.

The CDR3 loop is CASSPRTGLNTIYF. CDR3 coding DNA: TGTGCCAGCAGCCCCAGGACAGGGCTAAACACCATATATTTT. The J gene is TRBJ1-3, the V gene TRBV9; 8 bases match TRBD1. CDR1 and CDR2 (germline): SGDLS, YYNGEE. The V gene end was trimmed by 4 bases and the J gene end by 6 bases; junction bases not matched to a gene: 6. The CDR3 has 14 residues.

The genes are TRBV18 and TRBJ1-4; no clear D. The germline CDR1 and CDR2 sequences are KGHSH and LQKENI. Trimming pared 3 bases from V and 8 bases from J, leaving 10 bases between. The CDR3 has 13 amino acids. The CDR3 DNA sequence: TGTGCCAGCTCACCGTATGATAGGGAAAAACTGTTTTTT. Amino acid sequence: CASSPYDREKLFF.